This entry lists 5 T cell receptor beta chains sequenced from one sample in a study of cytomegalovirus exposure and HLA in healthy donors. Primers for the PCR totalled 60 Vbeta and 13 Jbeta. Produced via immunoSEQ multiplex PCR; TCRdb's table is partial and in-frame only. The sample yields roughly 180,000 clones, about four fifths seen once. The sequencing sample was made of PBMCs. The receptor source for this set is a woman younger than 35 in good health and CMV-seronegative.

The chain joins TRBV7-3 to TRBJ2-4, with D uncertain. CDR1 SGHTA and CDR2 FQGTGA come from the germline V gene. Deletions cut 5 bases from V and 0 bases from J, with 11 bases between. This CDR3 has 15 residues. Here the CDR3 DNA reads TGTGCCAGCAGCATTACTAAAGGAGCCAAAAACATTCAGTACTTC. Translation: CASSITKGAKNIQYF.

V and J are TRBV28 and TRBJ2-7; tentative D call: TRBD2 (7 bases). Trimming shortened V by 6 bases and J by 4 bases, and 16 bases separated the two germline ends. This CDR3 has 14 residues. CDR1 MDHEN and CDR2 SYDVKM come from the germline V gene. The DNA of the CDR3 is TGTGCCAGCAGGGTCGGGGGAGGGGGATACGAGCAGTACTTC. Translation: CASRVGGGGYEQYF.

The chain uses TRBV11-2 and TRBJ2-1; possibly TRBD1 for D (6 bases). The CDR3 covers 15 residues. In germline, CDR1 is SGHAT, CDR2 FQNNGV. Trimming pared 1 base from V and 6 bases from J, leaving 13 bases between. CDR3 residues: CASSLAGHKSNEQFF. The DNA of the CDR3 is TGTGCCAGCAGCTTAGCGGGACACAAAAGCAATGAGCAGTTCTTC.

CDR3 in DNA: TGTGCCATCACCCCTGACGGACTAGCCCATGAGCAGTTCTTC. This gives the protein CAITPDGLAHEQFF. The rearrangement links TRBV10-3 to TRBJ2-1; 8 bases are a match to TRBD2. J was trimmed by 8 bases and V by 7 bases; bases with no gene match: 10. Germline V lookup: CDR1 ENHRY, CDR2 SYGVKD. The CDR3 extends over 14 amino acids.

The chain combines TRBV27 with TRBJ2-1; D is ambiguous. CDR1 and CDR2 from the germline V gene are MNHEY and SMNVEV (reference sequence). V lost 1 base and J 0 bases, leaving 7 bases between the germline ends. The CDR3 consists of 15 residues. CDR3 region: CASSLFLDSYNEQFF. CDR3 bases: TGTGCCAGCAGTTTATTCCTAGACTCCTACAATGAGCAGTTCTTC.